At least ten counts were recorded for the clone carrying this TCR beta chain. Its antigen is unknown. The sample comes from a study of T cells in Graves' hyperthyroidism and ophthalmopathy. General study results and limits: Most thyroid clonotypes with frequency above 0.001 were detected in blood.

Absence of ophthalmopathy progression within 18 months defined stable Graves' hyperthyroidism. Those with hyperthyroidism were 18 to 65 years old, newly diagnosed, and ill for under 2 months. The authors obtained PBMCs from over 8 ml of fresh peripheral blood. The CDR3 contains 11 residues. CDR1 and CDR2 from the germline V gene are MDHEN and SYDVKM. Trimming pared 5 bases from V and 12 bases from J, leaving 14 bases between. Using RNA transcripts as the source, TCR beta CDR3 regions were amplified. TCR CDR3 regions were first amplified by RT-PCR with HTBI primers. TCRdb fed the multiplex PCR reads into MiXCR, producing one record per CDR3 protein. The sample includes about 560,000 distinct CDR3 sequences, around 17% of them seen just once.

The sequenced sample consisted of blood. The rearrangement uses TRBV28 and TRBJ2-7; D perhaps matches TRBD2 (5 bases). The sequence derives from a woman aged 18 to 35 with Graves' hyperthyroidism. The CDR3 loop reads CASSRTERSYF. CDR3 nucleotides: TGTGCCAGCAGTCGGACTGAAAGGTCGTACTTC.